Below, one T cell receptor (beta chain) is given with its context. Its antigen is not known. These data belong to a study of blood T cells in healthy people across ages. Trimming removed 4 bases from V and 4 bases from J, with 13 bases in between. Germline values: CDR1 LGHDT, CDR2 YNNKEL (reference sequence). CDR3 length equals 14 residues. The second PCR ran about 6 to 12 cycles with a sample-barcoded 5' primer and J-beta primers. A single record per CDR3 protein comes from TCRdb applying MiXCR to the 5' RACE reads. In the table there are hundreds of thousands of distinct CDR3 sequences, roughly three fifths of which are singletons. Overall study findings and caveats: The study regarded diversity estimates from one million T cells as underestimates.

Sequencing used blood. The chain uses TRBV3-1 and TRBJ1-2, with D unresolved. This receptor was taken from a man aged 60 to 75 in good health. The CDR3 nucleotides are TGTGCCAGCAGCCCGAGGGCCTCCTTCTATGGCTACACCTTC. Translation: CASSPRASFYGYTF.